This T cell receptor (beta chain) was profiled in a study of blood T cell repertoires in COVID-19. Overall study context: In each case, the material was cDNA or gDNA derived from T cells, B-cell-depleted T cells, or PBMCs.

Sequenced by immunoSEQ multiplex PCR; TCRdb stores in-frame clones only, minus some. The profile shows some 200,000 clones, around 85% of them singletons. The germline V gene has CDR1 MGHRA and CDR2 YSYEKL. This CDR3 is 14 amino acids long. V was trimmed by 0 bases and J by 5 bases, leaving 7 bases between them. Individuals drawn from around 25 US areas were roughly 18 to 95 years old. The TCR originated in a woman in her forties with acute COVID-19. This sequence joins TRBV4-1 and TRBJ1-4; D is uncertain. The sample was PBMCs or T cells enriched from blood (not recorded which). The CDR3 spells CASSQDRLNEKLFF. DNA for the CDR3: TGCGCCAGCAGCCAAGATCGGTTAAATGAAAAACTGTTTTTT.